The sequence of this TCR beta chain was determined in a study of blood T cell repertoires in COVID-19. As for the study in general: Acute-phase and convalescent COVID-19 samples originated in the United States, Italy and Spain. PBMCs, B-cell-depleted T cells, or T cells were the source of the cDNA or gDNA that made up the material.

The germline gives CDR1 SGHRS, CDR2 YFSETQ. The V segment lost 1 base and the J segment 2 bases; nucleotides outside the gene matches: 0. This CDR3 comprises 15 residues. In the original processing: Amplification of reference gene primers provided the estimated nucleated cell counts. Using immunoSEQ multiplex PCR, the repertoire was profiled, and TCRdb retains in-frame clones only, with some absent. The V and J calls and clone size were taken over from that table, and D and trimming were inferred from the DNA. The sample lists 540,000 or so clones; about 89% were seen once. Sequenced material: peripheral blood. This chain joins TRBV5-1 and TRBJ2-1, with 10 bases aligning to TRBD2. The source is a woman aged 45-59 years with COVID-19, enrolled during active disease. CDR3 coding DNA: TGCGCCAGCAGCTTGACTAGCGGGACCTACAATGAGCAGTTCTTC. It is translated as CASSLTSGTYNEQFF.